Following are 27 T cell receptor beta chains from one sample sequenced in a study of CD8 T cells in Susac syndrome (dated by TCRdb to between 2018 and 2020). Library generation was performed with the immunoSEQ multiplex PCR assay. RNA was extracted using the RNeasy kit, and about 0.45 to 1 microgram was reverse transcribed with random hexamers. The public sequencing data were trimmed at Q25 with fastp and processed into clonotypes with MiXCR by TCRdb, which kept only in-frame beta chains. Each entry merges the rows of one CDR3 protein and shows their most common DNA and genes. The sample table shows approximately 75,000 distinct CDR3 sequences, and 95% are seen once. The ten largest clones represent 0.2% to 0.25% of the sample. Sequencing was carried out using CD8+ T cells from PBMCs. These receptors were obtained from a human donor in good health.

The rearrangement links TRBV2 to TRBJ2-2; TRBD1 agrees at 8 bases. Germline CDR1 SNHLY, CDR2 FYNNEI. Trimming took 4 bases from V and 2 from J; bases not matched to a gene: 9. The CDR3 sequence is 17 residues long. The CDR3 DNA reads TGTGCCAGCAGTGCCGGGACAGGCTGGCACAACACCGGGGAGCTGTTTTTT. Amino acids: CASSAGTGWHNTGELFF. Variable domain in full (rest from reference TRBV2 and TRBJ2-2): EPEVTQTPSHQVTQMGQEVILRCVPISNHLYFYWYRQILGQKVEFLVSFYNNEISEKSEIFDDQFSVERPDGSNFTLKIRSTKLEDSAMYFCASSAGTGWHNTGELFFGEGSRLTVL.

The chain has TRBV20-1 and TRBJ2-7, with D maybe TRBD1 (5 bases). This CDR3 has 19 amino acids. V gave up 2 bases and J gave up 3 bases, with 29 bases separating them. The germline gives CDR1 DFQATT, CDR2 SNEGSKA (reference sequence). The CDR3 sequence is CSARPPSRTLRWTDYEQYF. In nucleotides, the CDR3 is TGCAGTGCTAGACCCCCCTCAAGGACATTACGGTGGACCGACTACGAGCAGTACTTC.

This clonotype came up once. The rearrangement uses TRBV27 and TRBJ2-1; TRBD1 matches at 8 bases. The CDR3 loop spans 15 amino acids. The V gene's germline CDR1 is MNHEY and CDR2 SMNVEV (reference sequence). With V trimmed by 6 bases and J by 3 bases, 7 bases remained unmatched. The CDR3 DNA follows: TGTGCCAGCAGAGTCGGACAGGGAGGCTACAATGAGCAGTTCTTC. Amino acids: CASRVGQGGYNEQFF.

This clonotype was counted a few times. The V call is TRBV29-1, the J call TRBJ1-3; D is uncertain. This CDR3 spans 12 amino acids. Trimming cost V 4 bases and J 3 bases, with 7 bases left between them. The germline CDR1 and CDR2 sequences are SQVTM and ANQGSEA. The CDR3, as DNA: TGCAGCGTTGCCGAATATGGAAACACCATATATTTT. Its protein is CSVAEYGNTIYF.

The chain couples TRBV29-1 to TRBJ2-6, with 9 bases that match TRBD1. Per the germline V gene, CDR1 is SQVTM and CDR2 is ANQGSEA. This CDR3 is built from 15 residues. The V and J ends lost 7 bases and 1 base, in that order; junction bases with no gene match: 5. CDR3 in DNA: TGCAGCGCCGGGACAGGGTCTTCTGGGGCCAACGTCCTGACTTTC. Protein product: CSAGTGSSGANVLTF.

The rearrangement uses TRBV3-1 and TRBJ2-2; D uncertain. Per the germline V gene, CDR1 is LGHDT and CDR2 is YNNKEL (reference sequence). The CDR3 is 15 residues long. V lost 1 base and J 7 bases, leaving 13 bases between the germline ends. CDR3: CASSQVEGRGGELFF. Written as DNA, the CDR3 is TGTGCCAGCAGCCAAGTAGAAGGGCGAGGCGGGGAGCTGTTTTTT. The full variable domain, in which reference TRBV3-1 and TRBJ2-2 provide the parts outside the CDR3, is DTAVSQTPKYLVTQMGNDKSIKCEQNLGHDTMYWYKQDSKKFLKIMFSYNNKELIINETVPNRFSPKSPDKAHLNLHINSLELGDSAVYFCASSQVEGRGGELFFGEGSRLTVL.

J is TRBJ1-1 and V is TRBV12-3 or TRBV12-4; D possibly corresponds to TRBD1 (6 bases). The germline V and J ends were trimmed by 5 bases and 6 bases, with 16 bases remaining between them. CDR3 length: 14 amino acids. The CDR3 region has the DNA TGTGCCAGCAGTCCACAGGGATTCTGGGCTGAAGCTTTCTTT. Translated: CASSPQGFWAEAFF.

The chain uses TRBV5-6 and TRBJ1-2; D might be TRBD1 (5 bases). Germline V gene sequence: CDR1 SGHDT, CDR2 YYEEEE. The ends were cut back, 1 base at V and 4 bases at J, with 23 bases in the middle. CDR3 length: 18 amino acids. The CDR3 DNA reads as TGTGCCAGCAGCTTGCCCCAGGGAGGTTCAGCCGACCTCTATGGCTACACCTTC. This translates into CASSLPQGGSADLYGYTF.

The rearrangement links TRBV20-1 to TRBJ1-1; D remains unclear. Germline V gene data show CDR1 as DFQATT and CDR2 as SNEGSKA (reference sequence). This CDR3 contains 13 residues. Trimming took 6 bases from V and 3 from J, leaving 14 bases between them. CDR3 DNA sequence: TGCAGTGCCCAAAGGGCCGAGTACACTGAAGCTTTCTTT. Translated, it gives CSAQRAEYTEAFF.

CDR3 sequence: CASSFSLDAGELFF. CDR3 DNA sequence: TGTGCCAGCAGCTTCTCTTTGGACGCCGGGGAGCTGTTTTTT. The chain links TRBV13 to TRBJ2-2; D call uncertain. V shed 3 bases and J shed 6 bases, with 11 bases lying between them. Germline V gene sequence: CDR1 PRHDT, CDR2 FYEKMQ (reference sequence). The CDR3 contains 14 residues.

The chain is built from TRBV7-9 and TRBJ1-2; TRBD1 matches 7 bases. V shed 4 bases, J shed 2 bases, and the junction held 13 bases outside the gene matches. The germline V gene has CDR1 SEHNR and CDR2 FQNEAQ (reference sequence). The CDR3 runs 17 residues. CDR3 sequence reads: CASSSSQGLTENYGYTF. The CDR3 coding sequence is TGTGCCAGCAGCTCTTCACAGGGGCTGACGGAGAACTATGGCTACACCTTC.

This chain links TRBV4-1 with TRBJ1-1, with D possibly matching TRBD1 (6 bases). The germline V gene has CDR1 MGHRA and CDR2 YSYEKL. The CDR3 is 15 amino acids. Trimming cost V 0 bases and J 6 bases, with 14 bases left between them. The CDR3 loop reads CASSQENRKGAEAFF. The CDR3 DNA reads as TGCGCCAGCAGCCAAGAAAACAGAAAGGGGGCTGAAGCTTTCTTT.

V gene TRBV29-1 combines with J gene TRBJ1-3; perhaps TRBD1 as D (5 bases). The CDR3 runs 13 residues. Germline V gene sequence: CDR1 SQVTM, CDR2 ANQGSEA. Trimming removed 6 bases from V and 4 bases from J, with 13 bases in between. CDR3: CSVLGGPGNTIYF. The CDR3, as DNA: TGCAGCGTCCTCGGGGGACCCGGAAACACCATATATTTT. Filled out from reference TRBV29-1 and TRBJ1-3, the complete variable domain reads SAVISQKPSRDICQRGTSLTIQCQVDSQVTMMFWYRQQPGQSLTLIATANQGSEATYESGFVIDKFPISRPNLTFSTLTVSNMSPEDSSIYLCSVLGGPGNTIYFGEGSWLTVV.

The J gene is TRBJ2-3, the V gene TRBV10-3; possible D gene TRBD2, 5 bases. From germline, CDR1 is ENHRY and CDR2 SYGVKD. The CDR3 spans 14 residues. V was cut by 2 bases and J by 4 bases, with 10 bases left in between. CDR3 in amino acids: CAISELRGSDTQYF. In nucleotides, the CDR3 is TGTGCCATCAGTGAGCTGCGCGGGTCAGATACGCAGTATTTT.

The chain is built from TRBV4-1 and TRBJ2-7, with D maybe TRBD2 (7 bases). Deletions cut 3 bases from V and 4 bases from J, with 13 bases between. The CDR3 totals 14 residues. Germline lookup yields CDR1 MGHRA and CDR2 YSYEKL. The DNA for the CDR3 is TGCGCCAGCAGCCAGGCTAGGGGGGGTTACGAGCAGTACGTC. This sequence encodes CASSQARGGYEQYV.

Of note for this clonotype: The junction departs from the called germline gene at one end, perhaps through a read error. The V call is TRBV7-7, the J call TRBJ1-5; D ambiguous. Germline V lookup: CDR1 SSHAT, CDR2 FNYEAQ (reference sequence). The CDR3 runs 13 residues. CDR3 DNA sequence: TGTGCTAGCAGCGCACAACGCAATCAGCCCCAGCATTTT. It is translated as CASSAQRNQPQHF.

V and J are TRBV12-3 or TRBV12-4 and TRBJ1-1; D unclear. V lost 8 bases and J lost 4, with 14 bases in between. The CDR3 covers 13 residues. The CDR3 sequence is CASLQRSGTEAFF. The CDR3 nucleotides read TGTGCCAGCCTTCAACGGAGTGGCACTGAAGCTTTCTTT.

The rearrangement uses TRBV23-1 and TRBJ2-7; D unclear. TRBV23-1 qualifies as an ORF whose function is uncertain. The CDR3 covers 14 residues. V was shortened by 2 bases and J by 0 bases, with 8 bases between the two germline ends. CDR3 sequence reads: CASSQARSSYEQYV. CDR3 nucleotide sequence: TGCGCCAGCAGTCAAGCAAGGAGCTCCTACGAGCAGTACGTC.

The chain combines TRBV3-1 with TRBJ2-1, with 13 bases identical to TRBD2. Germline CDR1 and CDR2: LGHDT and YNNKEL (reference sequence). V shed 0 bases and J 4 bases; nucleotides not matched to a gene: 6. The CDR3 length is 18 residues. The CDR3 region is CASSQDRGTSGVYNEQFF. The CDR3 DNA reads TGTGCCAGCAGCCAAGATAGGGGGACTAGCGGGGTTTACAATGAGCAGTTCTTC.

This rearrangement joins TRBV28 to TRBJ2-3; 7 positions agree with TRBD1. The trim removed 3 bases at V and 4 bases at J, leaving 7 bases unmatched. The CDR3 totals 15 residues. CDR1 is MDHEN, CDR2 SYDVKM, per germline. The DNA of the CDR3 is TGTGCCAGCAGTTTTCGACAGGGCACTGCAGATACGCAGTATTTT. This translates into CASSFRQGTADTQYF.

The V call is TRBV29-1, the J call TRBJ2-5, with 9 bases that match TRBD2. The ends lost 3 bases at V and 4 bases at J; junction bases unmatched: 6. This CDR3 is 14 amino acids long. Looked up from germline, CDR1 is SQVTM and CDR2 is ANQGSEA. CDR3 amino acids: CSVDSGGSGETQYF. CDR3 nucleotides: TGCAGCGTTGACAGCGGGGGGTCGGGAGAGACCCAGTACTTC.

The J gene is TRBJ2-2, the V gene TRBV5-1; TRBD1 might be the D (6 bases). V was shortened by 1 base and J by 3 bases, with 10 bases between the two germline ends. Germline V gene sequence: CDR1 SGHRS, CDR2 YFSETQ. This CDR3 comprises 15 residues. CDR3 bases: TGCGCCAGCAGCTTGACAGGGTGGGACACCGGGGAGCTGTTTTTT. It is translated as CASSLTGWDTGELFF.

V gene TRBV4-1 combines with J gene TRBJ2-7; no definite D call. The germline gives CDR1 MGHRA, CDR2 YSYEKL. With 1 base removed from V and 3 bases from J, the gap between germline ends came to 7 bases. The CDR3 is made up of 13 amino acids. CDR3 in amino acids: CASSQVFLYEQYF. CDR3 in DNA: TGCGCCAGCAGCCAAGTTTTCCTCTACGAGCAGTACTTC.

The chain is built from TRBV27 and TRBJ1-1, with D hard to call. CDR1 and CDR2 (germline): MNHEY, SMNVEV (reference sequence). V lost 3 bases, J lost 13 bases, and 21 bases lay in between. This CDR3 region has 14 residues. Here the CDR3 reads CASSFSPVSIPGFF. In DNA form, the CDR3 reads TGTGCCAGCAGTTTTTCCCCAGTGTCTATTCCAGGTTTCTTT.

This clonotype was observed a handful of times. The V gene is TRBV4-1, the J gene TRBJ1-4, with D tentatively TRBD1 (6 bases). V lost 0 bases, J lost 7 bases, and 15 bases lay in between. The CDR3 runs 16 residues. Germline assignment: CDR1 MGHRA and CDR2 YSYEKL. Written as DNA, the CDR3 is TGCGCCAGCAGCCAAGACTTCGGGGGCAGTGGTGAAAAACTGTTTTTT. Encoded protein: CASSQDFGGSGEKLFF.

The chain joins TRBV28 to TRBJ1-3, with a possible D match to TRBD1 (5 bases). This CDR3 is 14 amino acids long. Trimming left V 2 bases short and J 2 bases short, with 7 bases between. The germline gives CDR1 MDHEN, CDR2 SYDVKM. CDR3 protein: CASSLGGAGNTIYF. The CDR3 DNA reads TGTGCCAGCAGTTTAGGAGGGGCTGGAAACACCATATATTTT. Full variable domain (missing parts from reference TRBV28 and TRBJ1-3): DVKVTQSSRYLVKRTGEKVFLECVQDMDHENMFWYRQDPGLGLRLIYFSYDVKMKEKGDIPEGYSVSREKKERFSLILESASTNQTSMYLCASSLGGAGNTIYFGEGSWLTVV.

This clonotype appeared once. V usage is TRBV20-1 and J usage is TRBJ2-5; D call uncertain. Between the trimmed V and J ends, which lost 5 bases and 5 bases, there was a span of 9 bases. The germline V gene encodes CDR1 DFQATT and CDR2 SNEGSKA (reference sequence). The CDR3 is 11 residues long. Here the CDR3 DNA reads TGCAGTGCTGTCCGAGAGGAGACCCAGTACTTC. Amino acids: CSAVREETQYF.